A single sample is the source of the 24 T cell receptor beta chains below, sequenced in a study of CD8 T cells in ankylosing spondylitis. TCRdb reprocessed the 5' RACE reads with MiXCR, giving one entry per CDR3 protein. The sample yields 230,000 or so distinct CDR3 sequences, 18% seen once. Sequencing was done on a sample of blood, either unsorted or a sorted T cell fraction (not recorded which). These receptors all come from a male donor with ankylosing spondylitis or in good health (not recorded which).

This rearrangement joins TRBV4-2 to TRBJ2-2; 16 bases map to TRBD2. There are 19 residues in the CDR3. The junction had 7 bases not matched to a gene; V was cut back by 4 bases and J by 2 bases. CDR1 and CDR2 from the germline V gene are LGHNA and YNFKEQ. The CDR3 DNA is TGTGCCAGCAGCCCGGGACTAGCGGGAGGGCGGGGAAACACCGGGGAGCTGTTTTTT. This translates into CASSPGLAGGRGNTGELFF.

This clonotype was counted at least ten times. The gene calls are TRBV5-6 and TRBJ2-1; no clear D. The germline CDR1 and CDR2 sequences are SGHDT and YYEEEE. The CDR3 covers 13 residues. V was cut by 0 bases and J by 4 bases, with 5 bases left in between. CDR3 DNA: TGTGCCAGCAGCTTGGCGACATACAATGAGCAGTTCTTC. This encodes CASSLATYNEQFF.

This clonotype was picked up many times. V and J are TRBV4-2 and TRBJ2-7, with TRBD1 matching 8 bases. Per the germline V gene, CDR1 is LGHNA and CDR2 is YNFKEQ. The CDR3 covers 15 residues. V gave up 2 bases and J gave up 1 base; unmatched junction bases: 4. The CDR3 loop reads CASSQQGQDSYEQYF. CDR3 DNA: TGTGCCAGCAGCCAACAGGGACAGGATTCCTACGAGCAGTACTTC.

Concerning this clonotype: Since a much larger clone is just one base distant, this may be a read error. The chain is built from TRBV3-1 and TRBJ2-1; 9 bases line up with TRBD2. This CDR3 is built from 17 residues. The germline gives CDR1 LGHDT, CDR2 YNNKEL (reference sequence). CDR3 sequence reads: CASTQGVLAGPYNEQFF. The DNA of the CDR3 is TGTGCCAGCACCCAAGGGGTACTAGCGGGCCCCTACAATGAGCAGTTCTTC.

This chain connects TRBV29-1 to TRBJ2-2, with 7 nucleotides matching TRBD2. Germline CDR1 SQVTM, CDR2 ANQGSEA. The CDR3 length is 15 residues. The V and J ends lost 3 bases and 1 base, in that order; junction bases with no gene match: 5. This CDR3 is CSVESSGRNTGELFF. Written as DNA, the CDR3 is TGCAGCGTTGAGTCTAGCGGAAGGAACACCGGGGAGCTGTTTTTT.

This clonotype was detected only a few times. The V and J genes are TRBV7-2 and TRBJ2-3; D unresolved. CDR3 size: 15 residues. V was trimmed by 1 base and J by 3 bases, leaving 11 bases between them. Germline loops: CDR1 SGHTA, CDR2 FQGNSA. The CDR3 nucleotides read TGTGCCAGCAGCTTAGAACTAAGGCCTACAGATACGCAGTATTTT. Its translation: CASSLELRPTDTQYF.

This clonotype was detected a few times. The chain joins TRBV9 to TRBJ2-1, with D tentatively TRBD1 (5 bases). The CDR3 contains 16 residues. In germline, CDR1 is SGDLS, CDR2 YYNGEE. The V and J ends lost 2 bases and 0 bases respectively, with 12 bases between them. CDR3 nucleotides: TGTGCCAGCAGCGTTACAGGTGATAGCTCCTACAATGAGCAGTTCTTC. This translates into CASSVTGDSSYNEQFF.

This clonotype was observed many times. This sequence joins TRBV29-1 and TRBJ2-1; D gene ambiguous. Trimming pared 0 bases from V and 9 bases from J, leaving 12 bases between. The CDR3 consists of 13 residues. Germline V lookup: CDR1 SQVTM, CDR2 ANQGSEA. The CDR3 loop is CSVEEGHNAEQFF. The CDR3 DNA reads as TGCAGCGTTGAAGAGGGTCACAATGCTGAGCAGTTCTTC.

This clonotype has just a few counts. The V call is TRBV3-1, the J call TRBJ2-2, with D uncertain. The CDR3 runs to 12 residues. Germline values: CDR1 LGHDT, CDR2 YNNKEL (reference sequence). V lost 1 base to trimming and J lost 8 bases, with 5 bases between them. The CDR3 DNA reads TGTGCCAGCAGCCAAGTCGTAGGGGAGCTGTTTTTT. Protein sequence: CASSQVVGELFF. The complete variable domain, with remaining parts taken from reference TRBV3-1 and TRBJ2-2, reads DTAVSQTPKYLVTQMGNDKSIKCEQNLGHDTMYWYKQDSKKFLKIMFSYNNKELIINETVPNRFSPKSPDKAHLNLHINSLELGDSAVYFCASSQVVGELFFGEGSRLTVL.

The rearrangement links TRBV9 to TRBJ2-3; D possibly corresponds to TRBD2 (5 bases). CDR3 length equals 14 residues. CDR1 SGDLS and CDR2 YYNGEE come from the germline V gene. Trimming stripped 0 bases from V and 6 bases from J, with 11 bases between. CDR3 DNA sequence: TGTGCCAGCAGCGTAGCTCGAGGGCCTGATACGCAGTATTTT. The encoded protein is CASSVARGPDTQYF.

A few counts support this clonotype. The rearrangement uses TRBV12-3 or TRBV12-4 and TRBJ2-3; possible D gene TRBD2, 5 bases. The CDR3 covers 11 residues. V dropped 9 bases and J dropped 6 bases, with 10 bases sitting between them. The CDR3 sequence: CARKEVDTQYF. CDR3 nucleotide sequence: TGTGCCAGGAAGGAGGTCGATACGCAGTATTTT.

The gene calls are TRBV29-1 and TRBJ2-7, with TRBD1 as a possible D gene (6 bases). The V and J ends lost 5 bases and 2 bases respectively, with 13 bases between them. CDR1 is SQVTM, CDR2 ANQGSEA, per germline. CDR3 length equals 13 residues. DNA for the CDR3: TGCAGCGTTACATGGGACACAACCTACGAGCAGTACTTC. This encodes CSVTWDTTYEQYF.

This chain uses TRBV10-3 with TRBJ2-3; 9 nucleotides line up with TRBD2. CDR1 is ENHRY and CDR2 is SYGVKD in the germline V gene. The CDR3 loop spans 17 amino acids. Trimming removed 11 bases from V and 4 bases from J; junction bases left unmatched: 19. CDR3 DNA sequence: TGTGCCGGACCCATATGCCGGTGGCGGGAGGGCGCAGATACGCAGTATTTT. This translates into CAGPICRWREGADTQYF.

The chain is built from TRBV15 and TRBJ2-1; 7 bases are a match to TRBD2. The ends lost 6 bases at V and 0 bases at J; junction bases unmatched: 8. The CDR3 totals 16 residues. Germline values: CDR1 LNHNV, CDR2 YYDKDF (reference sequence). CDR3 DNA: TGTGCCACCAGTACCCTAGCGGAGAGCTCCTACAATGAGCAGTTCTTC. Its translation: CATSTLAESSYNEQFF.

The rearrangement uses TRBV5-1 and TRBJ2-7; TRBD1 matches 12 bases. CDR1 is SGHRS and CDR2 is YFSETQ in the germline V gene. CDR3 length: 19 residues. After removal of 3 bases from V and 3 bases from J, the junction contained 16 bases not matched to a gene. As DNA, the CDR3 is TGCGCCAGCAGCTGGGGACAGGGGGCGCTTAGAGGGATCGGCTACGAGCAGTACTTC. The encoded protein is CASSWGQGALRGIGYEQYF.

Written as DNA, the CDR3 is TGTGCCAGCAGCCCAACTAGCGACTACGAGCAGTACTTC. Translated, it gives CASSPTSDYEQYF. The rearrangement uses TRBV7-9 and TRBJ2-7, with TRBD2 matching over 7 bases. V lost 5 bases and J lost 3; bases outside the gene matches: 4. The CDR3 has 13 residues. Germline CDR1 reads SEHNR; CDR2 reads FQNEAQ (reference sequence).

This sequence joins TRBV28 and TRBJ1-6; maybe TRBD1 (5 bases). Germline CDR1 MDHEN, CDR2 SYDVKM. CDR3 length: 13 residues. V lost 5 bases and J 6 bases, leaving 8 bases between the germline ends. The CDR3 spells CASSPTVNSPLHF. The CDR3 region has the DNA TGTGCCAGCAGTCCGACAGTTAATTCACCCCTCCACTTT. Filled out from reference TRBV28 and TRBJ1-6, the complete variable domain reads DVKVTQSSRYLVKRTGEKVFLECVQDMDHENMFWYRQDPGLGLRLIYFSYDVKMKEKGDIPEGYSVSREKKERFSLILESASTNQTSMYLCASSPTVNSPLHFGNGTRLTVT.

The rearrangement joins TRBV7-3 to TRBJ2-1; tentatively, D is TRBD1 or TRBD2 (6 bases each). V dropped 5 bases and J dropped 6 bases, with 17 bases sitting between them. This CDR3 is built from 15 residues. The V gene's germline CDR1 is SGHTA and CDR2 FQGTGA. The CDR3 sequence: CASSPTGGPPNEQFF. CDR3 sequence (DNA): TGTGCCAGCAGCCCCACCGGGGGCCCTCCCAATGAGCAGTTCTTC.

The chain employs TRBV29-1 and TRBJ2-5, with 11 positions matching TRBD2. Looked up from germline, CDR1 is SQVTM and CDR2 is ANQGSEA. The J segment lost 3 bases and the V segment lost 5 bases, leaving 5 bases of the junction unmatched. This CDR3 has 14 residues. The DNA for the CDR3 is TGCAGCGTTCCTCCGGGACTAGCGGAAGAGACCCAGTACTTC. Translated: CSVPPGLAEETQYF. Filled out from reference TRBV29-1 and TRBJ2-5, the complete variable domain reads SAVISQKPSRDICQRGTSLTIQCQVDSQVTMMFWYRQQPGQSLTLIATANQGSEATYESGFVIDKFPISRPNLTFSTLTVSNMSPEDSSIYLCSVPPGLAEETQYFGPGTRLLVL.

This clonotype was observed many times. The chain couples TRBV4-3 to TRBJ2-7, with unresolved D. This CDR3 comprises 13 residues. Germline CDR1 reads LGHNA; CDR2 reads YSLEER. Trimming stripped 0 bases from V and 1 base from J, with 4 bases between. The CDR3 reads CASSQDLSYEQYF. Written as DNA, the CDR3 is TGCGCCAGCAGCCAAGATTTGTCCTACGAGCAGTACTTC.

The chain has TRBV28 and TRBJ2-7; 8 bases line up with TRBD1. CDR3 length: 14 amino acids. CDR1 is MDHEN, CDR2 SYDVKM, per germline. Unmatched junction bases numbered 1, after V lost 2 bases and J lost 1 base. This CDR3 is CASSLGDRSYEQYF. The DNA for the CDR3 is TGTGCCAGCAGTTTAGGGGACAGGTCCTACGAGCAGTACTTC.

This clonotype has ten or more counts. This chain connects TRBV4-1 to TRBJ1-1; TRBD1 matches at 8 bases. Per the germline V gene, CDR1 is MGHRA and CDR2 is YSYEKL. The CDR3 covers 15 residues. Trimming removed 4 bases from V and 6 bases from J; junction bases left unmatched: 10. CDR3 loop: CASSRSMDRAPEAFF. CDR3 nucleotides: TGCGCCAGCAGCCGATCGATGGACAGGGCCCCTGAAGCTTTCTTT.

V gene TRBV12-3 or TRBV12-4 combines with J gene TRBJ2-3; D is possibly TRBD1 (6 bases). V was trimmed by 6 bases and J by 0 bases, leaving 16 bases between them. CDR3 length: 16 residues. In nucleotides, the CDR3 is TGTGCCAGCAGCCCCGGGCCAGGGGAGAGCACAGATACGCAGTATTTT. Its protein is CASSPGPGESTDTQYF.

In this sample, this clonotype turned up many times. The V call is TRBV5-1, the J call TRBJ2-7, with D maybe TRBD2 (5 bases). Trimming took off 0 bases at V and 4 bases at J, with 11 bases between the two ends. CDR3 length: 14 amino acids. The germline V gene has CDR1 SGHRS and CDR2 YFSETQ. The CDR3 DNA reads TGCGCCAGCAGCTTGGGAGGGAGCTGGTACGAGCAGTACTTC. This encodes CASSLGGSWYEQYF. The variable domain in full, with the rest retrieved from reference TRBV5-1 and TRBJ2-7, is KAGVTQTPRYLIKTRGQQVTLSCSPISGHRSVSWYQQTPGQGLQFLFEYFSETQRNKGNFPGRFSGRQFSNSRSEMNVSTLELGDSALYLCASSLGGSWYEQYFGPGTRLTVT.